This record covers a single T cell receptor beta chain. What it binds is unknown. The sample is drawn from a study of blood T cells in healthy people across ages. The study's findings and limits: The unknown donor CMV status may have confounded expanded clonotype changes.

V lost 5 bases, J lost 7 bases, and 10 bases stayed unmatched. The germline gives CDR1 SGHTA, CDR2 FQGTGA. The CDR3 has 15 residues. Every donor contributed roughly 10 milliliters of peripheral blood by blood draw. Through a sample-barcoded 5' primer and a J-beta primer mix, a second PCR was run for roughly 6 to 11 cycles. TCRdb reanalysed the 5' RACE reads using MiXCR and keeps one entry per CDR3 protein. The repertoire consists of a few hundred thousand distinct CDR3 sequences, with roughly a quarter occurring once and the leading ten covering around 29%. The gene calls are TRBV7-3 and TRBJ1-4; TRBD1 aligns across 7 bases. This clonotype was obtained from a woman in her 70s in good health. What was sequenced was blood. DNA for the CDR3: TGTGCCAGCAGCCCCGTGGACAGGAGTCGTGAAAAACTGTTTTTT. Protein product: CASSPVDRSREKLFF.